This TCR beta chain was retrieved from a study of blood T cell repertoires in COVID-19 (dated by TCRdb to the early 2020s). Context from the whole study: Samples covering the acute and convalescent phases of COVID-19 were provided by collaborators in the United States, Italy and Spain. The prospective study material was composed of cDNA or gDNA derived from T cells, B-cell-depleted T cells, or PBMCs. The dataset comprised deeply sampled blood TCRbeta repertoires from subjects exposed to, actively infected with, or recovered from COVID-19. The repertoires were released in a freely available public database intended as a resource for research on the immune response to SARS-CoV-2. The samples were drawn from the first 160 participants of the ongoing ImmuneRACE study and from under 1,500 subjects provided by 6 global collaborators. Sample metadata almost always included a de-identified subject ID, COVID-19 status, age in years and sex. Where available, HLA class I and class II types were obtained from metadata supplied by the sample provider rather than from assay-based typing. The research as a whole found: The quantity of clinical and demographic metadata differed by source and by participant and was supplied without curation.

The immunoSEQ Assay, a bias-controlled multiplex PCR, was used to amplify TCRbeta CDR3 regions from genomic DNA. For the original study's pipeline: The number of nucleated cells in each sample was estimated from the amplification of reference gene primers within the assay. Sequence reads were collapsed and filtered to measure the absolute abundance of every unique TCRbeta CDR3 rearrangement. For each sample, productive Simpson clonality was calculated as the square root of Simpson's diversity index across productive rearrangements. TCRdb took over this immuneACCESS table, retaining in-frame rearrangements with V and J assigned. Such tables are incomplete; in checked studies, under half of the missing clones stem from an unresolved V gene, and the remainder is unexplained. V and J calls and clone size are copied from that table; D and trimming were computed from the DNA. The sample table shows more than 200,000 clones, and 88% are seen once. The ten top clones hold about 3.5% of the sample.

Note on this clone: Its antigen is not yet known. No much larger clonotype is one base removed from it; base qualities were not supplied.

CDR1 MNHEY and CDR2 SVGAGI are derived from the germline V gene. V lost 6 bases and J lost 2 bases; the stretch between them is 14 bases long. From the cysteine through the phenylalanine, the CDR3 covers 15 amino acids. The only DNA kept is the CDR3, 45 bases in frame from the first base. Enrolling through a virtual design, the prospective study's participants ranged in age from about 18 to 100 years and lived across roughly 24 United States geographic areas. Cohort assignment in the prospective study relied on participant-reported clinical history from a screening survey and a study questionnaire. A participant counted as exposed if, within 2 weeks of entering the study, that participant had been in contact with someone who had a PCR-confirmed or clinician-diagnosed COVID-19 case. Each participant in the prospective study had whole blood, serum and a nasopharyngeal or oropharyngeal swab collected by mobile phlebotomists. Prospective study participants could optionally give additional blood draws and questionnaires over a roughly two-month period. Before DNA extraction, blood samples from the prospective study were shipped at room temperature or frozen.

The sample was PBMCs or T cells enriched from blood (not recorded which). The chain employs TRBV6-5 and TRBJ1-3; the D region possibly corresponds to TRBD1 (5 bases align). The receptor was derived from a woman aged 30 to 39 who had been exposed to COVID-19. The nucleotide sequence reads TGTGCCAGCAGCCGATCAGGGAAGGCTGGAAACACCATATATTTT. It specifies CASSRSGKAGNTIYF.